This T cell receptor beta chain was identified during a study of response to subunit inactivated influenza vaccine. The CDR3 spans 14 residues. The germline V and J ends were trimmed by 3 bases and 0 bases, with 10 bases remaining between them. Germline-derived CDR1 and CDR2 are DFQATT and SNEGSKA (reference sequence). TCRdb itself ran the RT-PCR reads through MiXCR, one entry per CDR3 protein. This sample has a few hundred thousand distinct CDR3 sequences, with 20% to 25% found just once. Overall study findings and caveats: The authors put forward the suggestion that each seasonal influenza vaccination may bring in only a limited number of new T cells.

With regard to this clonotype: Its specificity is unknown.

The origin of this receptor is a man aged 50 to 69 who received an inactivated influenza vaccine. The chain carries TRBV20-1 and TRBJ2-3; D is undetermined. The sample consisted of PBMCs from blood, taken around 22 months after vaccination. Written as DNA, the CDR3 is TGCAGTGCTAGGATTCGAACTAGCACAGATACGCAGTATTTT. Amino acids: CSARIRTSTDTQYF.